These T cell receptor beta chains were read from a single sample in a study of blood T cell repertoires in COVID-19. The assay was immunoSEQ multiplex PCR, and TCRdb's table has in-frame clones only and misses some. The sample contains around 99,000 clones, 60% to 85% of which appear only once. The specimen sequenced was peripheral blood. These receptors were collected from a woman of 80 years or more with active or convalescent COVID-19. CDR3s include the opening cysteine and the closing phenylalanine or tryptophan. Each record gives: clone size, J gene, D gene, V gene, CDR3 protein, CDR3 DNA. The D gene is left open where the match is weak. The listing skips clone size in some rows; elsewhere it reads once, few, many or a size class.

abundance: -
j_gene: TRBJ1-2
d_gene: -
v_gene: TRBV12-3/TRBV12-4
CDR3aa: CASSYRNYGYTF
CDR3nt: TGTGCCAGCAGTTACAGGAACTATGGCTACACCTTC

abundance: -
j_gene: TRBJ2-7
d_gene: TRBD2
v_gene: TRBV3-1/TRBV3-2
CDR3aa: CASSQGAGGSYEQYF
CDR3nt: TGTGCCAGCAGCCAAGGTGCGGGGGGGTCGTACGAGCAGTACTTC

abundance: -
j_gene: TRBJ2-1
d_gene: -
v_gene: TRBV6-2/TRBV6-3
CDR3aa: CASSFRVGEQFF
CDR3nt: TGTGCCAGCAGTTTCCGGGTTGGTGAGCAGTTCTTC

abundance: few
j_gene: TRBJ2-7
d_gene: -
v_gene: TRBV5-4
CDR3aa: CASSLAGSSSYEQYF
CDR3nt: TGTGCCAGCAGCTTGGCAGGGTCGAGCTCCTACGAGCAGTACTTC

abundance: -
j_gene: TRBJ1-2
d_gene: -
v_gene: TRBV9
CDR3aa: CASSPDTSNYGYTF
CDR3nt: TGTGCCAGCAGCCCAGATACCTCCAACTATGGCTACACCTTC

abundance: -
j_gene: TRBJ2-5
d_gene: TRBD1
v_gene: TRBV7-2
CDR3aa: CASTIGQALQETQYF
CDR3nt: TGTGCCAGCACAATCGGACAGGCCCTCCAAGAGACCCAGTACTTC

abundance: -
j_gene: TRBJ2-1
d_gene: -
v_gene: TRBV7-2
CDR3aa: CASSSRGTSSYNEQFF
CDR3nt: TGTGCCAGCAGCTCCAGGGGGACTAGCTCCTACAATGAGCAGTTCTTC

abundance: once
j_gene: TRBJ2-7
d_gene: -
v_gene: TRBV14
CDR3aa: CASSPPRKQGALFFAYEQYF
CDR3nt: TGTGCCAGCAGCCCCCCTCGGAAACAGGGTGCCCTTTTTTTTGCATACGAGCAGTACTTC

abundance: once
j_gene: TRBJ2-3
d_gene: -
v_gene: TRBV3-1/TRBV3-2
CDR3aa: CASSRWDSKTQYF
CDR3nt: TGTGCCAGCAGCCGTTGGGACTCCAAAACGCAGTATTTT

abundance: -
j_gene: TRBJ1-4
d_gene: TRBD1
v_gene: TRBV4-3
CDR3aa: CASSVRQGLDEKLFF
CDR3nt: TGCGCCAGCAGCGTACGACAGGGTTTGGATGAAAAACTGTTTTTT

abundance: -
j_gene: TRBJ2-3
d_gene: TRBD1
v_gene: TRBV15
CDR3aa: CATRDRATDTQYF
CDR3nt: TGTGCCACCCGGGACAGGGCCACAGATACGCAGTATTTT

abundance: -
j_gene: TRBJ2-1
d_gene: TRBD2
v_gene: TRBV11-3
CDR3aa: CASSLGLAVYNEQFF
CDR3nt: TGTGCCAGCAGCTTAGGACTAGCGGTATACAATGAGCAGTTCTTC

abundance: -
j_gene: TRBJ2-5
d_gene: TRBD1
v_gene: TRBV4-1
CDR3aa: CASSQHQWTGLAGPRETQYF
CDR3nt: TGCGCCAGCAGCCAACACCAGTGGACAGGTCTAGCTGGCCCCCGAGAGACCCAGTACTTC

abundance: -
j_gene: TRBJ2-3
d_gene: TRBD2
v_gene: TRBV19
CDR3aa: CASRREGFTDTQYF
CDR3nt: TGTGCCAGTAGGCGGGAGGGCTTTACAGATACGCAGTATTTT

abundance: many
j_gene: TRBJ1-1
d_gene: -
v_gene: TRBV5-4
CDR3aa: CATKGGENTEAFF
CDR3nt: TGTGCCACCAAAGGAGGGGAGAACACTGAAGCTTTCTTT

abundance: -
j_gene: TRBJ2-1
d_gene: TRBD2
v_gene: TRBV9
CDR3aa: CASSVLAGGTHEQFF
CDR3nt: TGTGCCAGCAGCGTACTAGCGGGAGGGACCCATGAGCAGTTCTTC

abundance: few
j_gene: TRBJ2-3
d_gene: -
v_gene: TRBV28
CDR3aa: CASRSGGFGTDTQYF
CDR3nt: TGTGCCAGCAGATCTGGAGGGTTCGGCACAGATACGCAGTATTTT

abundance: -
j_gene: TRBJ2-3
d_gene: -
v_gene: TRBV5-8
CDR3aa: CASTGATDTQYF
CDR3nt: TGTGCCAGCACAGGGGCCACAGATACGCAGTATTTT

abundance: -
j_gene: TRBJ1-1
d_gene: -
v_gene: TRBV5-1
CDR3aa: CASSPEARPNTEAFF
CDR3nt: TGTGCCAGCAGCCCTGAGGCTCGGCCGAACACTGAAGCTTTCTTT

abundance: -
j_gene: TRBJ2-2
d_gene: -
v_gene: TRBV28
CDR3aa: CASSLRGSFTGELFF
CDR3nt: TGTGCCAGCAGTTTACGCGGGTCCTTCACCGGGGAGCTGTTTTTT

abundance: few
j_gene: TRBJ2-7
d_gene: -
v_gene: TRBV10-2
CDR3aa: CASSEALRMNTGKQYF
CDR3nt: TGCGCCAGCAGCGAAGCACTACGGATGAACACGGGGAAGCAGTACTTC

abundance: -
j_gene: TRBJ2-5
d_gene: -
v_gene: TRBV4-3
CDR3aa: CASSQDRGETQYF
CDR3nt: TGCGCCAGCAGCCAAGATAGGGGAGAGACCCAGTACTTC

abundance: -
j_gene: TRBJ2-1
d_gene: TRBD2
v_gene: TRBV7-6
CDR3aa: CASSSEVSGSGNEQFF
CDR3nt: TGTGCCAGCAGCTCCGAGGTTAGCGGGAGTGGAAATGAGCAGTTCTTC

abundance: few
j_gene: TRBJ1-6
d_gene: TRBD1
v_gene: TRBV5-1
CDR3aa: CASSQDRGRRALHF
CDR3nt: TGCGCCAGCAGCCAGGACAGGGGTAGACGGGCCCTCCACTTT

abundance: -
j_gene: TRBJ2-3
d_gene: TRBD2
v_gene: TRBV5-1
CDR3aa: CASSYSGRYDTQYF
CDR3nt: TGCGCCAGCAGCTATAGCGGGAGGTATGATACGCAGTATTTT

abundance: -
j_gene: TRBJ1-3
d_gene: TRBD1
v_gene: TRBV7-2
CDR3aa: CASSLARTGTGNTIYF
CDR3nt: TGTGCCAGCAGCTTAGCCCGGACAGGGACGGGAAACACCATATATTTT

abundance: -
j_gene: TRBJ2-2
d_gene: TRBD2
v_gene: TRBV7-9
CDR3aa: CASSLSLAANTGELFF
CDR3nt: TGTGCCAGCAGCTTGAGTCTAGCGGCGAACACCGGGGAGCTGTTTTTT

abundance: -
j_gene: TRBJ1-5
d_gene: -
v_gene: TRBV2
CDR3aa: CASRGQLNQPQHF
CDR3nt: TGTGCCAGCAGAGGACAGCTAAATCAGCCCCAGCATTTT

abundance: -
j_gene: TRBJ1-5
d_gene: TRBD1
v_gene: TRBV2
CDR3aa: CASSSDRVSNQPQHF
CDR3nt: TGTGCCAGCAGTTCGGACAGGGTAAGCAATCAGCCCCAGCATTTT

abundance: -
j_gene: TRBJ1-2
d_gene: -
v_gene: TRBV6-1
CDR3aa: CASSEIGRGYGYTF
CDR3nt: TGTGCCAGCAGTGAGATCGGACGGGGATATGGCTACACCTTC

abundance: -
j_gene: TRBJ2-3
d_gene: -
v_gene: TRBV2
CDR3aa: CASSETGHTDTQYF
CDR3nt: TGTGCCAGCAGTGAAACGGGACACACAGATACGCAGTATTTT

abundance: -
j_gene: TRBJ2-1
d_gene: -
v_gene: TRBV5-1
CDR3aa: CASSAPGAPGSSYNEQFF
CDR3nt: TGTGCCAGCAGCGCGCCCGGAGCCCCGGGGTCCTCCTACAATGAGCAGTTCTTC

abundance: -
j_gene: TRBJ2-2
d_gene: -
v_gene: TRBV11-2
CDR3aa: CASSSRARAGELFF
CDR3nt: TGTGCCAGCAGCTCCCGTGCGAGGGCCGGGGAGCTGTTTTTT

abundance: -
j_gene: TRBJ2-1
d_gene: TRBD2
v_gene: TRBV28
CDR3aa: CASSGFSGRAYNEQFF
CDR3nt: TGTGCCAGCAGTGGATTTAGCGGGAGAGCGTACAATGAGCAGTTCTTC

abundance: -
j_gene: TRBJ2-1
d_gene: -
v_gene: TRBV4-2
CDR3aa: CASSRSSGSYNEQFF
CDR3nt: TGTGCCAGCAGCCGATCATCAGGGTCCTACAATGAGCAGTTCTTC

abundance: few
j_gene: TRBJ1-5
d_gene: -
v_gene: TRBV19
CDR3aa: CASSMDSRDQPQHF
CDR3nt: TGTGCCAGTAGTATGGACAGCCGGGATCAGCCCCAGCATTTT

abundance: -
j_gene: TRBJ2-2
d_gene: -
v_gene: TRBV5-5
CDR3aa: CASSLAGGRNTGELFF
CDR3nt: TGTGCCAGCAGCTTGGCCGGGGGGCGCAACACCGGGGAGCTGTTTTTT

abundance: -
j_gene: TRBJ1-1
d_gene: TRBD1
v_gene: TRBV5-5
CDR3aa: CASSFDRDRGILAFF
CDR3nt: TGTGCCAGCAGCTTTGACCGGGACAGGGGAATTTTAGCTTTCTTT

abundance: -
j_gene: TRBJ2-7
d_gene: TRBD1
v_gene: TRBV27
CDR3aa: CASSLRGTGPYEQYF
CDR3nt: TGTGCCAGCAGTTTAAGGGGGACAGGCCCCTACGAGCAGTACTTC

abundance: few
j_gene: TRBJ1-4
d_gene: -
v_gene: TRBV5-1
CDR3aa: CASSLVGGNEKLFF
CDR3nt: TGTGCCAGCAGCTTGGTGGGGGGGAATGAAAAACTGTTTTTT

abundance: -
j_gene: TRBJ2-3
d_gene: TRBD2
v_gene: TRBV28
CDR3aa: CASPPAGGLSPTGTDTQYF
CDR3nt: TGTGCCAGCCCTCCAGCGGGAGGCCTCTCTCCAACTGGCACAGATACGCAGTATTTT

abundance: -
j_gene: TRBJ2-1
d_gene: TRBD1
v_gene: TRBV6-6
CDR3aa: CASSYGTEIYNEQFF
CDR3nt: TGTGCCAGCAGTTACGGGACAGAGATCTACAATGAGCAGTTCTTC

abundance: -
j_gene: TRBJ2-5
d_gene: TRBD2
v_gene: TRBV6-6
CDR3aa: CASSYSSGGTETQYF
CDR3nt: TGTGCCAGCAGTTACTCGTCGGGAGGAACAGAGACCCAGTACTTC